Listed below are T cell receptor beta chains from one sample, sequenced in a study of blood T cell repertoires in COVID-19. TCRdb's copy holds only in-frame clones and misses some; the assay was immunoSEQ multiplex PCR. The sample consists of approximately 52,000 clones, 80% to 95% of them appearing once. The sample consisted of peripheral blood. These receptors were taken from a man over 45 with active COVID-19. Each CDR3 is given with its conserved first and last residue. A D gene is named only where the DNA matches it firmly.

j_call d_call v_call cdr3_length cdr3_aa
TRBJ1-2 TRBD1 TRBV9 14 CASSVTGTGVGYTF
TRBJ2-1 NA TRBV5-1 12 CASSRDGNEQFF
TRBJ2-5 NA TRBV5-6 15 CASSLSVAEQETQYF
TRBJ2-7 TRBD1 TRBV5-5 14 CASSLGQGFYEQYF
TRBJ2-2 NA TRBV15 17 CATSRVPGRANTGELFF
TRBJ2-2 NA TRBV10-1 16 CASSEFRGGNTGELFF
TRBJ1-4 TRBD1 TRBV5-6 15 CASSSPGQGEEKLFF
TRBJ1-2 TRBD1 TRBV2 15 CASSERQGALYGYTF
TRBJ2-2 TRBD1 TRBV2 16 CASSELQGAGTGELFF
TRBJ1-1 NA TRBV13 15 CASSHPGSQRTEAFF
TRBJ1-1 NA TRBV11-2 15 CASSLTGGQNTEAFF
TRBJ2-2 NA TRBV15 15 CATSRDAGATGELFF
TRBJ2-3 TRBD1 TRBV7-2 17 CASSLRAGDRVTDTQYF
TRBJ1-2 NA TRBV19 12 CASRTGTYGYTF
TRBJ2-7 NA TRBV28 16 CASSFPAPGHTYEQYF
TRBJ2-7 NA TRBV6-1 15 CASSEDPSASYEQYF
TRBJ2-2 TRBD2 TRBV2 16 CASRSLAGAVTGELFF
TRBJ1-2 NA TRBV27 13 CASSLNRQGGYTF
TRBJ2-3 NA TRBV28 12 CAVVRGQDTQYF
TRBJ2-3 TRBD2 TRBV11-3 14 CASSSTSVPDTQYF
TRBJ2-3 TRBD2 TRBV6-1 19 CASSEILAGGNLGTDTQYF
TRBJ2-7 NA TRBV10-3 14 CAISEGQGVGEQYF
TRBJ1-1 NA TRBV28 14 CASSLGQLNTEAFF
TRBJ1-5 TRBD1 TRBV15 16 CATRAEGASRNQPQHF
TRBJ2-1 NA TRBV7-8 16 CASSLGGVSSYNEQFF
TRBJ2-2 NA TRBV27 13 CASRPGGLGELFF
TRBJ2-3 TRBD1 TRBV5-1 13 CASRRTGQNTQYF
TRBJ2-1 NA TRBV29-1 14 CSVEGRGRNNEQFF
TRBJ1-2 NA TRBV30 12 CAWSVRRDGYTF
TRBJ1-1 NA TRBV28 11 CALGRGTEAFF
TRBJ2-7 TRBD1 TRBV4-1 16 CASSQDSGLQGYEQYF
TRBJ1-6 NA TRBV11-2 15 CASSLESRGGSPLHF
TRBJ1-2 NA TRBV7-2 15 CASSVTGPYLEGYTF
TRBJ2-7 TRBD2 TRBV28 14 CASSGTSVSYEQYF
TRBJ2-6 NA TRBV2 17 CASSIRGRGDGANVLTF
TRBJ1-2 NA TRBV6-1 13 CASSDRVYNGYTF
TRBJ1-5 NA TRBV2 15 CASRDSSYSNQPQHF
TRBJ2-7 NA TRBV6-1 15 CASSEIGRENYEQYF
TRBJ1-2 NA TRBV7-9 14 CASSHRVAPYGYTF
TRBJ2-1 TRBD2 TRBV11-2 22 CASSGPLPRAAVEERDRNEQFF
TRBJ2-7 TRBD2 TRBV18 15 CASSPWSGGIYEQYF
TRBJ1-5 NA TRBV3-1/TRBV3-2 14 CASSQVADNQPQHF
TRBJ1-2 NA TRBV28 15 CASSLWKGRAVGYTF
TRBJ1-2 TRBD1 TRBV5-4 16 CASSPRRTGDIYGYTF
TRBJ1-1 TRBD1 TRBV7-9 15 CASSLSGTAYTEAFF
TRBJ2-1 NA TRBV7-2 15 CASSLAGSSYNEQFF
TRBJ2-2 TRBD2 TRBV27 19 CASSSQIRRLAGHTGELFF
TRBJ2-1 TRBD1 TRBV5-1 15 CASSFQTGGVYEQFF
TRBJ2-4 NA TRBV2 15 CASSVSDLEGDIQYF
TRBJ1-1 TRBD1 TRBV27 14 CASSLFHRGTEAFF
TRBJ1-6 TRBD1 TRBV3-1/TRBV3-2 16 CASSQDGTGRNSPLHF
TRBJ2-2 TRBD1 TRBV4-1 16 CASSHLGQGSTGELFF
TRBJ2-1 NA TRBV7-9 15 CASSSPAANYNEQFF
TRBJ2-7 NA TRBV7-9 13 CASSLRGSYEQYF
TRBJ2-7 TRBD2 TRBV7-2 17 CASSANPLAGAGHEQYF
TRBJ1-5 TRBD1 TRBV3-1/TRBV3-2 14 CASSQAAGTGPQHF
TRBJ1-6 TRBD1 TRBV10-3 15 CAISGGQGENSPLHF
TRBJ2-2 NA TRBV5-6 16 CASSFGVREDTGELFF